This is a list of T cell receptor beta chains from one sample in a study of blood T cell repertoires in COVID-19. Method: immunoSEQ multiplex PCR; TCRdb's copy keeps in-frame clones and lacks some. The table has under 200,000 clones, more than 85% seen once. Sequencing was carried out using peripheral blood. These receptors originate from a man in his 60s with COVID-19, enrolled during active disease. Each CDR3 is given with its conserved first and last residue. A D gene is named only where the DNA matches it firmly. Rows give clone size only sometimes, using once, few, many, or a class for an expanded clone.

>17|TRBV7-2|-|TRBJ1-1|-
CASSLFTAGYMNTEAFF
TGTGCCAGCAGCTTATTCACGGCAGGGTACATGAACACTGAAGCTTTCTTT
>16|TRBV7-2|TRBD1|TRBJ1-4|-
CASSSRGGTGGEKLFF
TGTGCCAGCAGCTCTCGAGGGGGGACAGGCGGAGAAAAACTGTTTTTT
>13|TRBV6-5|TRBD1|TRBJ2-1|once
CASRRDRAGEQFF
TGTGCCAGCAGGCGGGACAGGGCTGGGGAGCAGTTCTTC
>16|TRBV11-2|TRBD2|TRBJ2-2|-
CASKGSGGLNTGELFF
TGTGCCAGCAAGGGAAGCGGGGGGCTAAACACCGGGGAGCTGTTTTTT
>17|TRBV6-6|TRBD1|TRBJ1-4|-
CASSQRQGALLIEKLFF
TGTGCCAGCAGTCAGAGACAGGGGGCACTTCTAATCGAAAAACTGTTTTTT
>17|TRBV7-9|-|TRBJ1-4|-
CASSLASRGATNEKLFF
TGTGCCAGCAGCTTAGCGTCCAGGGGTGCAACTAATGAAAAACTGTTTTTT
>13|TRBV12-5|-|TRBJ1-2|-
CASGLGPSYGYTF
TGTGCTAGTGGTTTGGGCCCCAGTTATGGCTACACCTTC
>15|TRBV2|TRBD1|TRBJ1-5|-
CASSGQGYSNQPQHF
TGTGCCAGCAGTGGACAGGGGTATAGCAATCAGCCCCAGCATTTT
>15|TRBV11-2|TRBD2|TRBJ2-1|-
CASSLGSGGVNEQFF
TGTGCCAGCAGCTTAGGGAGCGGGGGGGTGAATGAGCAGTTCTTC
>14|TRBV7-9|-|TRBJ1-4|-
CASSLDRVNEKLFF
TGTGCCAGCAGCTTAGACAGGGTTAATGAAAAACTGTTTTTT
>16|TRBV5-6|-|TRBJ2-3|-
CASSLGGTEPWDTQYF
TGTGCCAGCAGCTTGGGAGGGACTGAACCCTGGGATACGCAGTATTTT
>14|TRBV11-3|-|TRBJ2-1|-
CASSPTAFYNEQFF
TGTGCCAGCAGCCCGACAGCCTTTTACAATGAGCAGTTCTTC
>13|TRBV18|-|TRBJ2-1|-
CASWRPQGNEQFF
TGTGCCAGCTGGAGACCTCAGGGCAATGAGCAGTTCTTC
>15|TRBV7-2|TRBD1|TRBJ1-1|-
CASSVYQGEVTEAFF
TGTGCCAGCAGCGTATACCAGGGGGAGGTCACTGAAGCTTTCTTT
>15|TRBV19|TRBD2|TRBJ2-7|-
CASRASAGGPYEQYF
TGTGCCAGTCGGGCGTCAGCGGGGGGGCCGTACGAGCAGTACTTC
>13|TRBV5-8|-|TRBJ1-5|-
CASGEGGNQPQHF
TGTGCCAGCGGGGAAGGGGGCAATCAGCCCCAGCATTTT
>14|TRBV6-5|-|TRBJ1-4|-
CASLRGGTNEKLFF
TGTGCCAGCCTTCGGGGGGGAACTAATGAAAAACTGTTTTTT
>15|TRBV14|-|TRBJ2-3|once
CASSPYVLSTDTQYF
TGTGCCAGCAGCCCCTACGTTCTGAGCACAGATACGCAGTATTTT
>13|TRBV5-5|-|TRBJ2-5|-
CATSRLIQETQYF
TGTGCCACCTCGAGACTCATTCAAGAGACCCAGTACTTC
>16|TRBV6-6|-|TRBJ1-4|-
CASSYRNGQIPEKLFF
TGTGCCAGCAGTTACCGGAACGGACAGATCCCTGAAAAACTGTTTTTT
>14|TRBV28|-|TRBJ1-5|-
CASSPGQGNQPQHF
TGTGCCAGCAGTCCAGGGCAGGGGAATCAGCCCCAGCATTTT
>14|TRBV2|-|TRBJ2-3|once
CASSSTTRTDTQYF
TGTGCCAGCAGTTCGACTACCCGCACAGATACGCAGTATTTT
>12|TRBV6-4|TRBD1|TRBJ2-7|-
CAKTGGTYEQYF
TGTGCCAAGACAGGGGGCACCTACGAGCAGTACTTC
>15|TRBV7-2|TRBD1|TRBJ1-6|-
CASSSTGGRNSPLHF
TGTGCCAGCAGTTCGACAGGGGGCCGTAATTCACCCCTCCACTTT
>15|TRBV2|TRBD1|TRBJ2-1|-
CASSSNRGGYNEQFF
TGTGCCAGCAGTTCGAACAGGGGTGGCTACAATGAGCAGTTCTTC